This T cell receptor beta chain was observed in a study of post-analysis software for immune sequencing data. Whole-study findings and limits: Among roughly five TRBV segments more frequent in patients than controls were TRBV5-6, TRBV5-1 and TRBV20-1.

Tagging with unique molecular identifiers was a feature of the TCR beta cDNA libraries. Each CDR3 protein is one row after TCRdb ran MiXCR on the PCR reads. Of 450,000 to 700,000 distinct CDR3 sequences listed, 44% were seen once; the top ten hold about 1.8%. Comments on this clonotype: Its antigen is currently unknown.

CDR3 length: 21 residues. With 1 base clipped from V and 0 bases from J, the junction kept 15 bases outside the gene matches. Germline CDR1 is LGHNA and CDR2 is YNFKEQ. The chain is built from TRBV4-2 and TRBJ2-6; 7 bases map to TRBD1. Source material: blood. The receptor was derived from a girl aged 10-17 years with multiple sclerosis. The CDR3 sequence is CASSQVLDRVGEFSGANVLTF. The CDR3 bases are TGTGCCAGCAGCCAAGTTCTTGACAGGGTGGGGGAATTCTCTGGGGCCAACGTCCTGACTTTC.